This passage covers 32 T cell receptor beta chains from one sample sequenced in a study of Ad26.COV2.S vaccination and SARS-CoV-2 variants. Clones were read by immunoSEQ multiplex PCR, and TCRdb kept only the in-frame ones, dropping some. The sample contains around 380,000 clones, 88% of which appear only once. Stated treatment: some 20 received Ad26.COV2.S at low or high dose, single or two shots; several received placebo; per-sample allocation not given. Collection of samples fell on day 63 after the first vaccine or placebo injection. The sequencing used peripheral blood, collected in a trial of Ad26.COV2.S vaccine versus placebo. All receptors come from a person aged 18-65 years who received the Ad26.COV2.S COVID-19 vaccine or a placebo.

J is TRBJ1-6 and V is TRBV11-2, with a possible D match to TRBD1 (5 bases). This CDR3 region has 18 residues. Looked up from germline, CDR1 is SGHAT and CDR2 is FQNNGV. V was shortened by 0 bases and J by 1 base, with 13 bases between the two germline ends. CDR3 in DNA: TGTGCCAGCAGCTTAGATAGCCAGGGCGAATCCTATAATTCACCCCTCCACTTT. It yields the protein CASSLDSQGESYNSPLHF. The full variable domain, its missing parts supplied by reference TRBV11-2 and TRBJ1-6, is EAGVAQSPRYKIIEKRQSVAFWCNPISGHATLYWYQQILGQGPKLLIQFQNNGVVDDSQLPKDRFSAERLKGVDSTLKIQPAKLEDSAVYLCASSLDSQGESYNSPLHFGNGTRLTVT.

DNA for the CDR3: TGTGCCAGCAGTTACTCTTGGACAGGTGAAGACTACACCTTC. It specifies CASSYSWTGEDYTF. This rearrangement joins TRBV6-5 to TRBJ1-2, with TRBD1 matching over 7 bases. The CDR3 runs 14 residues. Germline CDR1 and CDR2: MNHEY and SVGAGI. The V segment lost 0 bases and the J segment 10 bases; nucleotides outside the gene matches: 8.

This chain connects TRBV6-5 to TRBJ1-1; no clear D. The CDR3 runs to 13 residues. Trimming pared 6 bases from V and 3 bases from J, leaving 11 bases between. Looked up from germline, CDR1 is MNHEY and CDR2 is SVGAGI. CDR3 bases: TGTGCCAGCAGCGAGGTCGAGGACACTGAAGCTTTCTTT. As protein: CASSEVEDTEAFF.

The chain is built from TRBV3-1 (or the pseudogene TRBV3-2) and TRBJ1-2, with D uncertain. CDR3 length: 15 amino acids. Germline V gene lookup returns CDR1 LGHDT and CDR2 YNNKEL (reference sequence). V was pared by 4 bases and J by 0 bases, with 12 bases between. The CDR3: CASSLGPFTNYGYTF. The CDR3 coding sequence is TGTGCCAGCAGCCTAGGGCCTTTTACTAACTATGGCTACACCTTC.

The CDR3 sequence: CASSQDEIDPGQETQYF. CDR3 nucleotides: TGCGCCAGCAGCCAAGATGAAATAGACCCCGGCCAGGAGACCCAGTACTTC. V usage is TRBV4-1 and J usage is TRBJ2-5, with D unclear. V was clipped by 0 bases and J by 5 bases, with 19 bases between them. The CDR3 has 17 amino acids. Germline V lookup: CDR1 MGHRA, CDR2 YSYEKL.

For this clone: Other DNA variants within this sample encode the same CDR3. V gene TRBV6-5 combines with J gene TRBJ1-2, with D hard to call. V lost 2 bases and J lost 0, with 7 bases in between. The germline CDR1 and CDR2 sequences are MNHEY and SVGAGI. This CDR3 spans 14 amino acids. The CDR3 DNA reads as TGTGCCAGCAGTTACCGGGGATCTAACTATGGCTACACCTTC. Its protein product is CASSYRGSNYGYTF.

This rearrangement joins TRBV15 to TRBJ1-6, with D hard to call. Germline CDR1 LNHNV, CDR2 YYDKDF (reference sequence). The CDR3 runs to 16 residues. Trimming removed 0 bases at V and 7 bases at J, with 13 bases between. The CDR3 loop is CATSRDVRNWNSPLHF. The CDR3 nucleotides are TGTGCCACCAGCAGAGATGTAAGGAATTGGAATTCACCCCTCCACTTT.

The chain joins TRBV6-5 to TRBJ2-7; 7 nucleotides match TRBD2. The germline V gene has CDR1 MNHEY and CDR2 SVGAGI. V shed 0 bases and J 6 bases; nucleotides not matched to a gene: 11. The CDR3 consists of 16 residues. CDR3 DNA: TGTGCCAGCAGTTACTCGATGGGGGGGGGAACTGGCGAGCAGTACTTC. Amino acid sequence: CASSYSMGGGTGEQYF.

This sequence joins TRBV6-6 and TRBJ2-3; TRBD2 is a possible D gene (5 bases). The V end was cut by 3 bases, the J end by 14 bases, with 15 bases between. Germline V gene data show CDR1 as MNHNY and CDR2 as SVGAGI (reference sequence). This CDR3 contains 12 residues. In DNA form, the CDR3 reads TGTGCCAGCAGTTATCAAGTAACTAGGGCGTATTTT. The encoded protein is CASSYQVTRAYF.

In this sample, this clone turned up a few times. V is TRBV6-2 or TRBV6-3 and J is TRBJ1-5; D ambiguous. The CDR3 runs to 14 residues. The germline V gene has CDR1 MNHEY and CDR2 SVGEGT. Trimming took 2 bases from V and 2 from J, leaving 7 bases between them. DNA of the CDR3: TGTGCCAGCAGTTACCCTTATGGCAATCAGCCCCAGCATTTT. It specifies CASSYPYGNQPQHF.

The chain couples TRBV6-1 to TRBJ1-2; no reliable D call. Germline CDR1 MNHNS, CDR2 SASEGT. V was shortened by 1 base and J by 3 bases, with 12 bases between the two germline ends. This CDR3 is 15 amino acids long. In DNA form, the CDR3 reads TGTGCCAGCAGTGAAGAGGGAGGATTCTACTATGGCTACACCTTC. Translation gives CASSEEGGFYYGYTF.

The chain has TRBV19 and TRBJ1-5, with a weak D call TRBD1 (5 bases). The CDR3 sequence is 15 residues long. Germline CDR1 reads LNHDA; CDR2 reads SQIVND (reference sequence). V lost 8 bases and J lost 2, with 16 bases in between. As DNA, the CDR3 is TGTGCCAGTCGCCCAGGGCCGGTCGGCAATCAGCCCCAGCATTTT. Translating it yields CASRPGPVGNQPQHF.

V and J are TRBV13 and TRBJ1-2, with 9 bases identical to TRBD1. The germline CDR1 and CDR2 sequences are PRHDT and FYEKMQ (reference sequence). The CDR3 runs 14 residues. Trimming removed 5 bases from V and 7 bases from J; junction bases left unmatched: 8. CDR3: CASSNTDRGRGYTF. Written as DNA, the CDR3 is TGTGCCAGCAGCAACACGGACAGGGGACGTGGCTACACCTTC. Full variable domain (remainder filled in from reference TRBV13 and TRBJ1-2): AAGVIQSPRHLIKEKRETATLKCYPIPRHDTVYWYQQGPGQDPQFLISFYEKMQSDKGSIPDRFSAQQFSDYHSELNMSSLELGDSALYFCASSNTDRGRGYTFGSGTRLTVV.

This chain joins TRBV2 and TRBJ2-7, with 8 bases identical to TRBD1. V lost 6 bases and J lost 4; bases outside the gene matches: 8. The CDR3 covers 14 residues. CDR1 and CDR2 (germline): SNHLY, FYNNEI. The CDR3 nucleotides read TGTGCCAGCAGGACTCAGGGGGCGAAGTACGAGCAGTACTTC. This translates into CASRTQGAKYEQYF.

J is TRBJ2-5 and V is TRBV12-3 or TRBV12-4; no definite D call. The length of the CDR3 is 13 residues. V was shortened by 3 bases and J by 2 bases, with 7 bases between the two germline ends. The CDR3 here is CASSFGGQETQYF. Written as DNA, the CDR3 is TGTGCCAGCAGTTTCGGTGGGCAAGAGACCCAGTACTTC.

The chain couples TRBV12-5 to TRBJ1-3; perhaps TRBD1 as D (6 bases). Trimming removed 1 base at V and 0 bases at J, with 10 bases between. CDR1 is LGHNT, CDR2 FRNRAP, per germline. This CDR3 is built from 16 residues. CDR3 bases: TGTGCTAGTGGTTTGGACAGGGAAGACTCTGGAAACACCATATATTTT. This gives the protein CASGLDREDSGNTIYF.

The chain combines TRBV2 with TRBJ1-2, with D maybe TRBD1 (5 bases). The CDR3 covers 13 residues. Germline V gives CDR1 SNHLY, CDR2 FYNNEI. The V and J ends lost 3 bases and 2 bases respectively, with 7 bases between them. DNA for the CDR3: TGTGCCAGCAGTGAGGACACCAACTATGGCTACACCTTC. As protein: CASSEDTNYGYTF.

The CDR3 DNA reads as TGCGCCAGCAGCCCGACTAGCGGGGGGGTCAATGAGCAGTTCTTC. It specifies CASSPTSGGVNEQFF. The chain combines TRBV5-1 with TRBJ2-1; TRBD2 agrees at 14 bases. Germline trimming cut 4 bases from V and 6 bases from J; bases unmatched to any gene: 3. The CDR3 consists of 15 residues. Germline V gives CDR1 SGHRS, CDR2 YFSETQ.

The chain couples TRBV24-1 to TRBJ1-6; D call uncertain. The CDR3 extends over 14 amino acids. V gave up 9 bases and J gave up 0 bases, with 8 bases separating them. Germline V gene sequence: CDR1 KGHDR, CDR2 SFDVKD. The CDR3 region is CATGRSSYNSPLHF. The CDR3 DNA follows: TGTGCCACCGGACGGAGCTCCTATAATTCACCCCTCCACTTT.

The CDR3 region is CASSPPDRSSHNEQFF. In DNA, the CDR3 is TGTGCCAGCTCACCACCGGACAGGTCTTCGCACAATGAGCAGTTCTTC. The rearrangement joins TRBV18 to TRBJ2-1, with TRBD1 matching over 7 bases. Germline V gives CDR1 KGHSH, CDR2 LQKENI. V dropped 0 bases and J dropped 5; count of bases not matched to a gene: 7. The CDR3 consists of 16 residues. Full variable domain (rest looked up from reference TRBV18 and TRBJ2-1): NAGVMQNPRHLVRRRGQEARLRCSPMKGHSHVYWYRQLPEEGLKFMVYLQKENIIDESGMPKERFSAEFPKEGPSILRIQQVVRGDSAAYFCASSPPDRSSHNEQFFGPGTRLTVL.

The chain has TRBV27 and TRBJ1-2; unclear D gene. The length of the CDR3 is 13 residues. V lost 1 base to trimming and J lost 10 bases, with 13 bases between them. CDR1 and CDR2 from the germline V gene are MNHEY and SMNVEV (reference sequence). The CDR3 is CASSLFEHSLYTF. The DNA for the CDR3 is TGTGCCAGCAGTTTATTTGAACACTCCCTCTACACCTTC.

For this clone: Other DNA sequences of this sample code for an identical CDR3. The gene calls are TRBV5-1 and TRBJ2-3, with D maybe TRBD1 (5 bases). Germline V lookup: CDR1 SGHRS, CDR2 YFSETQ. Trimming left V 4 bases short and J 6 bases short, with 9 bases between. The CDR3 runs to 12 residues. CDR3 sequence reads: CASSPGSDTQYF. CDR3 DNA sequence: TGCGCCAGCAGCCCAGGGTCGGATACGCAGTATTTT.

This chain joins TRBV18 and TRBJ1-2; no clear D. Per germline, CDR1 KGHSH and CDR2 LQKENI. Trimming removed 3 bases at V and 10 bases at J, with 21 bases between. The CDR3 length is 15 residues. This CDR3 is CASSPSMTPGVDYTF. The CDR3 bases are TGTGCCAGCTCACCCTCAATGACCCCCGGAGTCGACTACACCTTC.

In DNA, the CDR3 is TGCGCCAGCAGCTTGAACAGGGCTCAAGAGACCCAGTACTTC. Translation gives CASSLNRAQETQYF. The chain links TRBV5-1 to TRBJ2-5, with D possibly matching TRBD1 (6 bases). The germline V gene has CDR1 SGHRS and CDR2 YFSETQ. Trimming took off 1 base at V and 2 bases at J, with 9 bases between the two ends. CDR3 length: 14 residues.

The genes are TRBV7-8 and TRBJ1-5; weak D call: TRBD1 (5 bases). Germline CDR1 is SGHVS and CDR2 is FQNEAQ. This CDR3 comprises 17 residues. V was trimmed by 3 bases and J by 4 bases, leaving 19 bases between them. The CDR3 DNA sequence: TGTGCCAGCAGCTTGATAGGGACGGCCCTTCTAAATCAGCCCCAGCATTTT. As protein: CASSLIGTALLNQPQHF.

The chain links TRBV27 to TRBJ2-3; unclear D gene. The germline V gene encodes CDR1 MNHEY and CDR2 SMNVEV (reference sequence). V lost 0 bases, J lost 0 bases, and 10 bases lay in between. This CDR3 is 16 amino acids long. The CDR3 DNA sequence: TGTGCCAGCAGTTTATCGGCAGCCTCAAGCACAGATACGCAGTATTTT. This codes for CASSLSAASSTDTQYF.

This chain links TRBV7-8 with TRBJ2-5; D not certain. From germline, CDR1 is SGHVS and CDR2 FQNEAQ. CDR3 length equals 17 residues. Between the trimmed V and J ends, which lost 1 base and 0 bases, there was a span of 15 bases. CDR3 amino acids: CASSLVGNGPDQETQYF. In DNA, the CDR3 is TGTGCCAGCAGCTTAGTTGGTAATGGACCAGACCAAGAGACCCAGTACTTC.

This rearrangement joins TRBV7-8 to TRBJ2-5; TRBD1 agrees at 8 bases. This CDR3 spans 16 amino acids. Unmatched junction bases numbered 10, after V lost 5 bases and J lost 2 bases. Looked up from germline, CDR1 is SGHVS and CDR2 is FQNEAQ. CDR3 sequence: CASSLATDRGQETQYF. The CDR3 bases are TGTGCCAGCAGCCTTGCTACCGACAGGGGACAAGAGACCCAGTACTTC.

The chain joins TRBV4-2 to TRBJ2-1; 8 positions match TRBD2. The CDR3 is 16 amino acids. CDR1 is LGHNA and CDR2 is YNFKEQ in the germline V gene. J lost 6 bases, V lost 2 bases, and 9 bases had no gene match. CDR3: CASSQPSGGATNEQFF. The CDR3, as DNA: TGTGCCAGCAGCCAACCCTCCGGGGGGGCGACCAATGAGCAGTTCTTC.

The chain is built from TRBV7-9 and TRBJ1-6; D is undetermined. The germline V gene encodes CDR1 SEHNR and CDR2 FQNEAQ (reference sequence). V was clipped by 5 bases and J by 7 bases, with 15 bases between them. This CDR3 region has 15 residues. DNA for the CDR3: TGTGCCAGCAGCCCGCCGGGCCTGAGAAATTCACCCCTCCACTTT. Residues: CASSPPGLRNSPLHF.

This rearrangement joins TRBV5-1 to TRBJ2-4; weak D call: TRBD1 (6 bases). CDR3 length equals 17 residues. Looked up from germline, CDR1 is SGHRS and CDR2 is YFSETQ. Trimming shortened V by 3 bases and J by 0 bases, and 16 bases separated the two germline ends. The CDR3 bases are TGCGCCAGCAGCTCGGACAGATTAAATTTAGCCAAAAACATTCAGTACTTC. Translation: CASSSDRLNLAKNIQYF. Full variable domain (remainder filled in from reference TRBV5-1 and TRBJ2-4): KAGVTQTPRYLIKTRGQQVTLSCSPISGHRSVSWYQQTPGQGLQFLFEYFSETQRNKGNFPGRFSGRQFSNSRSEMNVSTLELGDSALYLCASSSDRLNLAKNIQYFGAGTRLSVL.

V and J are TRBV7-9 and TRBJ1-4; D unresolved. This CDR3 spans 16 amino acids. Germline V gives CDR1 SEHNR, CDR2 FQNEAQ (reference sequence). V gave up 5 bases and J gave up 5 bases, with 18 bases separating them. CDR3 sequence reads: CASSPLGTDKNEKLFF. Here the CDR3 DNA reads TGTGCCAGCAGCCCTCTAGGTACGGATAAAAATGAAAAACTGTTTTTT.